The T cell receptor (beta chain) under discussion was sequenced for a study of cytomegalovirus exposure and HLA in healthy donors. Overall study findings and caveats: For most subjects, TCR beta sequences were reported to predict HLA-A and HLA-B alleles with accuracy.

This clone is a singleton in its sample. Its antigen remains unidentified. After removal of 9 bases from V and 6 bases from J, the junction contained 8 bases not matched to a gene. The germline CDR1 and CDR2 sequences are ENHRY and SYGVKD. CDR3 size: 13 residues. PCR was performed using 60 Vbeta and 13 Jbeta primers. Assay: immunoSEQ multiplex PCR; the TCRdb copy retains only in-frame clones and omits some. Here the sample spans 150,000 or so clones, 60% to 80% being singletons. Sequenced: PBMCs. The clonotype originates from a woman aged 40 to 50 in good health and CMV-seronegative. J is TRBJ2-3 and V is TRBV10-3; TRBD1 agrees at 8 bases. DNA for the CDR3: TGTGCCATTGGAGGACAGGGTCTGGATACGCAGTATTTT. Translating it yields CAIGGQGLDTQYF.